Sequencing of this T cell receptor beta chain was carried out in a study of control samples from healthy donors and cancer patients. The length of the CDR3 is 14 residues. The V gene lost 0 bases and the J gene lost 5 bases, with 7 bases spanning the gap. The germline CDR1 and CDR2 sequences are LGHDT and YNNKEL (reference sequence). Sequencing was performed with immunoSEQ multiplex PCR; in TCRdb, only in-frame clones are kept and a portion is missing. The table includes about 89,000 clones, 85% to 90% detected once. This TCR was sampled from a woman between 40 and 50 years old in good health. V gene TRBV3-1 (or the pseudogene TRBV3-2) combines with J gene TRBJ2-2; D is unresolved. The specimen sequenced was blood. CDR3 residues: CASSQDLHTGELFF. The CDR3 DNA reads as TGTGCCAGCAGCCAAGATCTGCATACCGGGGAGCTGTTTTTT.